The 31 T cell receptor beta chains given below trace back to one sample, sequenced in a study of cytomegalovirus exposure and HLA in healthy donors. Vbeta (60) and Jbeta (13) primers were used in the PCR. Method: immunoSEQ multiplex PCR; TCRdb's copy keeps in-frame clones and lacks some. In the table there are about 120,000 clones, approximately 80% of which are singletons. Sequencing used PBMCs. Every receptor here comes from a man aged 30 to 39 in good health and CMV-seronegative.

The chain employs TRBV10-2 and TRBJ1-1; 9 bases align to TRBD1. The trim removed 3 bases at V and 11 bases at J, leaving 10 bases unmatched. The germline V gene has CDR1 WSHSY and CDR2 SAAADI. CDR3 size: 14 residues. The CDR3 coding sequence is TGCGCCAGCAGTGATTCCTTGGACAGGGGTGACGCTTTCTTT. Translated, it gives CASSDSLDRGDAFF.

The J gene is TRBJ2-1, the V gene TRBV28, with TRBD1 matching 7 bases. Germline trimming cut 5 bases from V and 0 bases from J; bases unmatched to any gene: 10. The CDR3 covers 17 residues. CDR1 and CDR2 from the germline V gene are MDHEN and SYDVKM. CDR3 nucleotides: TGTGCCAGCAGTACGTTCTCAAGGGACAGCTCCTACAATGAGCAGTTCTTC. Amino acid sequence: CASSTFSRDSSYNEQFF.

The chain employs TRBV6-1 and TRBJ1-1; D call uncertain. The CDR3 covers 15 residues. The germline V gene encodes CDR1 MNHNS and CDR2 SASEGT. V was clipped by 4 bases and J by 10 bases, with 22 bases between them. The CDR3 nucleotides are TGTGCCAGCAGTGGACCGAGGCGCCGTGGATTCGGAGCTTTCTTT. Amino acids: CASSGPRRRGFGAFF.

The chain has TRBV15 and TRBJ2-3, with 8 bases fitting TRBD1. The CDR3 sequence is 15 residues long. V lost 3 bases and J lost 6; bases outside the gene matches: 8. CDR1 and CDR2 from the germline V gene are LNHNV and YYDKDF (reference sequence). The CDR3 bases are TGTGCCACCAGCAGTAGGGACAGGAGAGGTGATACGCAGTATTTT. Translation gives CATSSRDRRGDTQYF.

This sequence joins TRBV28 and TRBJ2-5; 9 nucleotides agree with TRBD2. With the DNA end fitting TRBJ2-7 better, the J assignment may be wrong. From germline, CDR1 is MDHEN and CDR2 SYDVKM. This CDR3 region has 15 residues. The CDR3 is CASSSPIAGAHEQYF. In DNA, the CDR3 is TGTGCCAGCAGTTCGCCAATAGCGGGAGCCCACGAGCAGTACTTC.

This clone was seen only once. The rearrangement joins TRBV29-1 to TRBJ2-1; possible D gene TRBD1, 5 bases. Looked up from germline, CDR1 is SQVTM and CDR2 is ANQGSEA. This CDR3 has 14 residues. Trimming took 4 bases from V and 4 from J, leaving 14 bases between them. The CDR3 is CSVGGLSFYNEQFF. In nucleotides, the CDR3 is TGCAGCGTTGGGGGCCTTTCCTTTTACAATGAGCAGTTCTTC.

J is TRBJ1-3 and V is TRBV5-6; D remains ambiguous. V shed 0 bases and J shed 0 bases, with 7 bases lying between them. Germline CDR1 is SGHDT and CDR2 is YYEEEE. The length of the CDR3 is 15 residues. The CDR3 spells CASSLDGYSGNTIYF. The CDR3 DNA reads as TGTGCCAGCAGCTTGGACGGGTACTCTGGAAACACCATATATTTT.

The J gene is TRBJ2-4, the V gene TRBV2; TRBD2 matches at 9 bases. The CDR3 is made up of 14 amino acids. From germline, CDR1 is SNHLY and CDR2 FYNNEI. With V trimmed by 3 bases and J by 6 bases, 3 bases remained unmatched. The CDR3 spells CASSDLRGGNIQYF. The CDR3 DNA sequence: TGTGCCAGCAGTGATCTGCGGGGGGGAAACATTCAGTACTTC.

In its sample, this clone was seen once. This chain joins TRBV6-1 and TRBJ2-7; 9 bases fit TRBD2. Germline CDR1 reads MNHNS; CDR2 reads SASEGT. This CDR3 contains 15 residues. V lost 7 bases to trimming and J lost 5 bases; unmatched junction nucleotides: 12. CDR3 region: CASNPGLAGRDEQYF. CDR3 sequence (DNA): TGTGCCAGCAACCCGGGGCTAGCGGGAAGGGACGAGCAGTACTTC.

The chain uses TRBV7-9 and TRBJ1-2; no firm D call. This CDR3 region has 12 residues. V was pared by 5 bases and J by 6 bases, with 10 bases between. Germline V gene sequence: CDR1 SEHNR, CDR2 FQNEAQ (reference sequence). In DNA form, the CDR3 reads TGTGCCAGCAGCGCCAGGAAGGATGGCTACACCTTC. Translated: CASSARKDGYTF.

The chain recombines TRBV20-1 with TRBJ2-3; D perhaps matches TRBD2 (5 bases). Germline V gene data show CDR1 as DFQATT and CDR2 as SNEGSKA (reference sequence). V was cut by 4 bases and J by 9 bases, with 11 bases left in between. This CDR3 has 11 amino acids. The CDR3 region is CSANPSGTQYF. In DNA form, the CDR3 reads TGCAGTGCTAACCCAAGCGGCACGCAGTATTTT.

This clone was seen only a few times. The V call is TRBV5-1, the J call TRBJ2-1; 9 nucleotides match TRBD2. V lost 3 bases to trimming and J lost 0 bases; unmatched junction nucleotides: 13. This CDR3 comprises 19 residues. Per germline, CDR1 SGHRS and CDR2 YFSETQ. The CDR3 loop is CASSSRPFSGGYSYNEQFF. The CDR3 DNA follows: TGCGCCAGCAGCTCAAGGCCCTTTAGCGGGGGATACTCCTACAATGAGCAGTTCTTC. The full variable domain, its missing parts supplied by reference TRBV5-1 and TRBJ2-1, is KAGVTQTPRYLIKTRGQQVTLSCSPISGHRSVSWYQQTPGQGLQFLFEYFSETQRNKGNFPGRFSGRQFSNSRSEMNVSTLELGDSALYLCASSSRPFSGGYSYNEQFFGPGTRLTVL.

CDR3 in DNA: TGCGCCAGCAGCGAAGGGACAGCAACTAATGAAAAACTGTTTTTT. Protein sequence: CASSEGTATNEKLFF. The chain joins TRBV4-3 to TRBJ1-4; 7 bases are shared with TRBD1. The CDR3 has 15 residues. The germline CDR1 and CDR2 sequences are LGHNA and YSLEER. V lost 5 bases, J lost 0 bases, and 3 bases stayed unmatched.

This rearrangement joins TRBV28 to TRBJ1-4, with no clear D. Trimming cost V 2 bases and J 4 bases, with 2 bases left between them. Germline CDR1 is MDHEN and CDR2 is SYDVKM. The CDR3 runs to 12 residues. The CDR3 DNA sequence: TGTGCCAGCAGTTTACTTAATGAAAAACTGTTTTTT. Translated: CASSLLNEKLFF.

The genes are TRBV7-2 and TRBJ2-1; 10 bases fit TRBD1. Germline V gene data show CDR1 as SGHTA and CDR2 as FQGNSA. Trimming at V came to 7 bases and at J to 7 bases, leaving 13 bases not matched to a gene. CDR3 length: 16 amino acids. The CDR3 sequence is CASNEDDRGLGNEQFF. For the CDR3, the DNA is TGTGCCAGCAACGAAGACGACAGGGGGCTGGGGAATGAGCAGTTCTTC.

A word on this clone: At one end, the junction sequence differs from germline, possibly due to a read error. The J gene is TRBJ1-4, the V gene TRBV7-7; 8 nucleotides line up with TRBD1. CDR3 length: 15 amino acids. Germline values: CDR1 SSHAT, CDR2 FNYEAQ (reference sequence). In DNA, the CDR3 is TGTGCTAGCAGCTTGGCAGGGGGCTTGAATGAAAAACTGTTTTTT. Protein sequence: CASSLAGGLNEKLFF.

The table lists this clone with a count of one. CDR3 coding DNA: TGTGCCAGCAGTGCAGTGGAGGGCACGAACACTGAAGCTTTCTTT. This translates into CASSAVEGTNTEAFF. V and J are TRBV6-1 and TRBJ1-1; no firm D call. Germline V gene data show CDR1 as MNHNS and CDR2 as SASEGT. V shed 4 bases and J shed 1 base, with 13 bases lying between them. CDR3 length: 15 residues.

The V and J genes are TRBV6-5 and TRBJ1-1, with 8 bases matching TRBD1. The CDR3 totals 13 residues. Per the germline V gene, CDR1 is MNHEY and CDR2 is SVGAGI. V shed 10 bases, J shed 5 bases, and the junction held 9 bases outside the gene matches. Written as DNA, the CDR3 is TGTGCCACCGAGCGGACAGGGAGAACTGAAGCTTTCTTT. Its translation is CATERTGRTEAFF.

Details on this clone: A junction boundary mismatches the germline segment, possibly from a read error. Written as DNA, the CDR3 is TGTGCCAGCAGCGGCCGTTATAGCAATCAGCCCCAGAATTTT. It yields the protein CASSGRYSNQPQNF. The chain employs TRBV11-3 and TRBJ1-5; D is undetermined. The CDR3 runs 14 residues. Germline V gives CDR1 SGHNT, CDR2 YENEEA.

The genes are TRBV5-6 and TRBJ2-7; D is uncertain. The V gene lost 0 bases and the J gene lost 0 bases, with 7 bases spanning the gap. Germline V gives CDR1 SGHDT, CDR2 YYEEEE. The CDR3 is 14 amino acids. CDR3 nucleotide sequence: TGTGCCAGCAGCTTGGGGTCCAGCTCCTACGAGCAGTACTTC. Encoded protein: CASSLGSSSYEQYF.

Here the CDR3 reads CASSLGLARGDTQYF. In DNA form, the CDR3 reads TGTGCCAGCAGCTTAGGACTAGCTCGAGGAGATACGCAGTATTTT. The gene calls are TRBV7-2 and TRBJ2-3, with TRBD2 matching over 7 bases. Losses at the gene ends were 1 base for V and 5 bases for J; bases not matched to a gene: 6. This CDR3 is built from 15 residues. Germline assignment: CDR1 SGHTA and CDR2 FQGNSA.

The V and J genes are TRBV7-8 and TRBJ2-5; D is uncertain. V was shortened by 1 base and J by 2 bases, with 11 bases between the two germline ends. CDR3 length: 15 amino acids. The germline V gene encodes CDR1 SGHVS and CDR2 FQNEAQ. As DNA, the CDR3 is TGTGCCAGCAGCTTAGGTTCTGGGCAGCAAGAGACCCAGTACTTC. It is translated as CASSLGSGQQETQYF.

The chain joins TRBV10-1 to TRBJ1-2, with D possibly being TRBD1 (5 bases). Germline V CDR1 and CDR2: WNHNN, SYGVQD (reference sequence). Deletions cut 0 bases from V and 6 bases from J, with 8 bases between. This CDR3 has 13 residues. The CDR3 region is CASSESGGNGYTF. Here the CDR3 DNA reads TGCGCCAGCAGTGAGTCGGGGGGAAATGGCTACACCTTC.

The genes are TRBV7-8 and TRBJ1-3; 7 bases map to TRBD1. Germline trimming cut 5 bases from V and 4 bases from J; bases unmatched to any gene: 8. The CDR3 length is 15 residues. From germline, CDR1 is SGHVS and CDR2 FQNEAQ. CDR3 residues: CASSTTTGSGNTIYF. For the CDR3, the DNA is TGTGCCAGCAGCACCACGACAGGGTCAGGAAACACCATATATTTT.

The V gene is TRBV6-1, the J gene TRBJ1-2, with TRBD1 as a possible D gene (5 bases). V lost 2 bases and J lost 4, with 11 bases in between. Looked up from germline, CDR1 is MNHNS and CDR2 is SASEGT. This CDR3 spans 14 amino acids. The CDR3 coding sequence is TGTGCCAGCAGTGAACTGGTAGGGGCCTATGGCTACACCTTC. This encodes CASSELVGAYGYTF.

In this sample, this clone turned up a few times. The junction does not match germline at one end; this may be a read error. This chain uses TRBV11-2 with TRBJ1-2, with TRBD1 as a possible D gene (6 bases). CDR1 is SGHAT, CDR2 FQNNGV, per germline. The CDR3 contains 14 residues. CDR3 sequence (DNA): TGTGCCAGCAGCAGATGGACAGTTGGCTATGGCTACCCCTTC. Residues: CASSRWTVGYGYPF.

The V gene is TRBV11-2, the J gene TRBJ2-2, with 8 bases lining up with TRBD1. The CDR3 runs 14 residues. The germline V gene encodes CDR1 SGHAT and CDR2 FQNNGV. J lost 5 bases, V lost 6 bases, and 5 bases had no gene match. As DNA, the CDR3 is TGTGCCAGCAGGACGTACAGGGGGACCGGGGAGCTGTTTTTT. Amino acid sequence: CASRTYRGTGELFF.

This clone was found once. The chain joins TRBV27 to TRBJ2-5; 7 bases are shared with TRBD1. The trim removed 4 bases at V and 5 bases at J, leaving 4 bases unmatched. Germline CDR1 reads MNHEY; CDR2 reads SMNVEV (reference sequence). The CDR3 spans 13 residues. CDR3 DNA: TGTGCCAGCAGTTATACAGGGGCCGAGACCCAGTACTTC. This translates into CASSYTGAETQYF.

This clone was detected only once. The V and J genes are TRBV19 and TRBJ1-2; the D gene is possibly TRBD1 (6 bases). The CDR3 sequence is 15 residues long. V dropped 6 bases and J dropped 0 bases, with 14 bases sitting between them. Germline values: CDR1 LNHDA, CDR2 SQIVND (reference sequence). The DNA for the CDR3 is TGTGCCAGTAGGGACAGCCATTCTTCTAACTATGGCTACACCTTC. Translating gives CASRDSHSSNYGYTF.

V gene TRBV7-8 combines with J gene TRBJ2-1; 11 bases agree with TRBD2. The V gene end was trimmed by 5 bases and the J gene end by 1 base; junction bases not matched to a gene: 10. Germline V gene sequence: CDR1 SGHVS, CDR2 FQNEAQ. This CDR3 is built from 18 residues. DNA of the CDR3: TGTGCCAGCAGCAACTCGGGACTAGCGGTTGGGTCCTACAATGAGCAGTTCTTC. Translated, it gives CASSNSGLAVGSYNEQFF.

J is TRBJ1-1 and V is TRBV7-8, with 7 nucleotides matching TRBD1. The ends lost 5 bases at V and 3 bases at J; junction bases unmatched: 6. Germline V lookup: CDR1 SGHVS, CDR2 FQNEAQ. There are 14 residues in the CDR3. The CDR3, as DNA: TGTGCCAGCAGCCGAGGGGGCGCGGACACTGAAGCTTTCTTT. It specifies CASSRGGADTEAFF.